These 24 T cell receptor beta chains originate from one sample sequenced in a study of cytomegalovirus exposure and HLA in healthy donors. Sequencing was performed with immunoSEQ multiplex PCR; in TCRdb, only in-frame clones are kept and a portion is missing. The data contain fewer than 100,000 clones, 94% of them singletons. The sample comprised PBMCs. The receptors were gathered from a young woman in good health and CMV-seropositive.

The J gene is TRBJ2-7, the V gene TRBV11-3, with a possible D match to TRBD1 (6 bases). The CDR3 has 18 amino acids. The ends were cut back, 3 bases at V and 4 bases at J, with 25 bases in the middle. Per the germline V gene, CDR1 is SGHNT and CDR2 is YENEEA. The CDR3 loop is CASSFEVLRAEGGYEQYF. CDR3 DNA: TGTGCCAGCAGCTTTGAAGTCCTTAGGGCAGAAGGGGGATACGAGCAGTACTTC. The full variable domain, completed using reference TRBV11-3 and TRBJ2-7, is EAGVVQSPRYKIIEKKQPVAFWCNPISGHNTLYWYLQNLGQGPELLIRYENEEAVDDSQLPKDRFSAERLKGVDSTLKIQPAELGDSAVYLCASSFEVLRAEGGYEQYFGPGTRLTVT.

The CDR3 loop is CATSGGIQSNQPQHF. CDR3 DNA: TGTGCCACCAGCGGCGGGATCCAGAGCAATCAGCCCCAGCATTTT. This sequence joins TRBV15 and TRBJ1-5; D uncertain. Germline CDR1 reads LNHNV; CDR2 reads YYDKDF (reference sequence). The CDR3 is 15 residues long. Trimming removed 5 bases from V and 1 base from J, with 12 bases in between.

The chain joins TRBV4-3 to TRBJ1-2, with D possibly TRBD1 on 5 matching bases. Germline-derived CDR1 and CDR2 are LGHNA and YSLEER. CDR3 length: 15 residues. Trimming left V 4 bases short and J 5 bases short, with 17 bases between. The CDR3 DNA follows: TGCGCCAGCAGCCGAACCCCGGGGGGTACTTATGGCTACACCTTC. Protein: CASSRTPGGTYGYTF.

This chain links TRBV4-1 with TRBJ2-3, with 8 bases lining up with TRBD2. The ends lost 0 bases at V and 1 base at J; junction bases unmatched: 12. The CDR3 spans 19 residues. CDR1 is MGHRA, CDR2 YSYEKL, per germline. In DNA, the CDR3 is TGCGCCAGCAGCCAAGATCCCCTCCGTAGCGGGGTAGGCACAGATACGCAGTATTTT. Protein product: CASSQDPLRSGVGTDTQYF.

The rearrangement links TRBV6-5 to TRBJ2-3; D remains ambiguous. V dropped 7 bases and J dropped 1 base, with 15 bases sitting between them. This CDR3 has 15 residues. CDR1 and CDR2 from the germline V gene are MNHEY and SVGAGI. The CDR3 loop is CASTRLARGTDTQYF. Written as DNA, the CDR3 is TGTGCCAGCACCAGACTTGCCCGAGGCACAGATACGCAGTATTTT.

This clone was recorded only once. The genes are TRBV18 and TRBJ1-5; the D gene is possibly TRBD1 (5 bases). The CDR3 runs 14 residues. V lost 2 bases to trimming and J lost 5 bases, with 10 bases between them. CDR1 is KGHSH and CDR2 is LQKENI in the germline V gene. The CDR3 DNA is TGTGCCAGCTCACCAGTGCCGGGGGATCAGCCCCAGCATTTT. Encoded protein: CASSPVPGDQPQHF.

The genes are TRBV10-1 and TRBJ1-5; 10 positions agree with TRBD1. From germline, CDR1 is WNHNN and CDR2 SYGVQD (reference sequence). Trimming cost V 6 bases and J 5 bases; bases outside gene matches: 13. The CDR3 is 17 residues long. The CDR3 is CASRATGGISSDQPQHF. Written as DNA, the CDR3 is TGCGCCAGCAGAGCGACAGGGGGCATAAGTAGTGATCAGCCCCAGCATTTT.

The chain links TRBV7-2 to TRBJ2-1, with D possibly TRBD2 on 6 matching bases. CDR3 length: 15 residues. Germline V gene lookup returns CDR1 SGHTA and CDR2 FQGNSA. Between the trimmed V and J ends, which lost 2 bases and 9 bases, there was a span of 17 bases. CDR3 nucleotides: TGTGCCAGCAGCTTAATTCCGGGACTTTTATCTGAGCAGTTCTTC. It translates to CASSLIPGLLSEQFF.

V usage is TRBV5-4 and J usage is TRBJ1-1; D is perhaps TRBD1 (6 bases). CDR1 and CDR2 from the germline V gene are SGHNT and YYREEE (reference sequence). This CDR3 has 14 amino acids. V was pared by 7 bases and J by 4 bases, with 17 bases between. CDR3 sequence (DNA): TGTGCCAGCTCTGAACAGGGTAGAGGCACTGAAGCTTTCTTT. Protein product: CASSEQGRGTEAFF.

The chain carries TRBV6-5 and TRBJ1-1, with 8 positions matching TRBD1. Germline CDR1 MNHEY, CDR2 SVGAGI. The CDR3 has 16 amino acids. With V trimmed by 2 bases and J by 5 bases, 10 bases remained unmatched. The CDR3: CASSYPLGQGGTEAFF. In DNA form, the CDR3 reads TGTGCCAGCAGTTACCCACTTGGACAGGGAGGAACTGAAGCTTTCTTT.

The chain joins TRBV11-2 to TRBJ2-1; D possibly corresponds to TRBD2 (6 bases). V lost 5 bases, J lost 16 bases, and 24 bases lay in between. Germline CDR1 and CDR2: SGHAT and FQNNGV. The CDR3 is 14 residues long. CDR3 DNA sequence: TGTGCCAGCAGCGCAATCGAGACGGCCCGGGGAGGTTTCTTC. Amino acid sequence: CASSAIETARGGFF. The whole variable domain, filled in from reference TRBV11-2 and TRBJ2-1, reads EAGVAQSPRYKIIEKRQSVAFWCNPISGHATLYWYQQILGQGPKLLIQFQNNGVVDDSQLPKDRFSAERLKGVDSTLKIQPAKLEDSAVYLCASSAIETARGGFFGPGTRLTVL.

This chain connects TRBV10-3 to TRBJ1-1, with D maybe TRBD1 (5 bases). Trimming pared 7 bases from V and 1 base from J, leaving 13 bases between. The CDR3 totals 14 residues. Germline loops: CDR1 ENHRY, CDR2 SYGVKD. The CDR3 DNA is TGTGCCATCAAATCTAGGGGAGGGAACACTGAAGCTTTCTTT. This sequence encodes CAIKSRGGNTEAFF.

This clone came up once. CDR3 nucleotides: TGTGCCATCAGACAGAATCAGGACAATACCGGGGAGCTGTTTTTT. It specifies CAIRQNQDNTGELFF. The J gene is TRBJ2-2, the V gene TRBV10-3, with D maybe TRBD1 (5 bases). CDR1 and CDR2 (germline): ENHRY, SYGVKD. Trimming pared 6 bases from V and 5 bases from J, leaving 16 bases between. The CDR3 has 15 amino acids.

This rearrangement joins TRBV18 to TRBJ1-1; D not certain. The germline V gene has CDR1 KGHSH and CDR2 LQKENI. With 5 bases removed from V and 3 bases from J, the gap between germline ends came to 4 bases. This CDR3 spans 11 amino acids. The CDR3 sequence is CASSSHTEAFF. CDR3 bases: TGTGCCAGCTCATCTCACACTGAAGCTTTCTTT.

V gene TRBV19 combines with J gene TRBJ2-3, with TRBD2 as a possible D gene (6 bases). This CDR3 contains 14 residues. The germline V gene has CDR1 LNHDA and CDR2 SQIVND (reference sequence). Deletions cut 3 bases from V and 4 bases from J, with 11 bases between. DNA for the CDR3: TGTGCCAGTAGTATTTGGAGGGGCGCAGATACGCAGTATTTT. Amino acid sequence: CASSIWRGADTQYF.

This sequence joins TRBV28 and TRBJ2-1, with 12 bases identical to TRBD2. The CDR3 contains 16 residues. The V segment lost 3 bases and the J segment 5 bases; nucleotides outside the gene matches: 5. Germline V CDR1 and CDR2: MDHEN, SYDVKM. Written as DNA, the CDR3 is TGTGCCAGCAGTTTCGTACTAGCGGGGGGCGACAATGAGCAGTTCTTC. Its protein product is CASSFVLAGGDNEQFF.

Written as DNA, the CDR3 is TGTGCCAGCAGTTTAAACAGTTATAGCAATCAGCCCCAGCATTTT. Translated: CASSLNSYSNQPQHF. The V gene is TRBV28, the J gene TRBJ1-5; D remains ambiguous. CDR1 is MDHEN, CDR2 SYDVKM, per germline. Trimming took off 2 bases at V and 0 bases at J, with 8 bases between the two ends. The CDR3 sequence is 15 residues long.

CDR3 residues: CASRLGTSGPYEQYF. The CDR3 DNA follows: TGTGCCAGCAGACTAGGGACTAGCGGTCCCTACGAGCAGTACTTC. The gene calls are TRBV2 and TRBJ2-7; TRBD2 matches 11 bases. This CDR3 has 15 amino acids. J was trimmed by 2 bases and V by 6 bases; bases with no gene match: 6. CDR1 and CDR2 from the germline V gene are SNHLY and FYNNEI.

This chain connects TRBV28 to TRBJ2-1; D possibly corresponds to TRBD2 (7 bases). Trimming stripped 3 bases from V and 2 bases from J, with 11 bases between. The CDR3 runs 15 residues. The germline V gene has CDR1 MDHEN and CDR2 SYDVKM. The CDR3 DNA is TGTGCCAGCAGTTTTAGGGGGGGCCCCTACAATGAGCAGTTCTTC. Residues: CASSFRGGPYNEQFF.

The V and J genes are TRBV7-2 and TRBJ1-2; maybe TRBD1 (5 bases). The germline V and J ends were trimmed by 4 bases and 6 bases, with 12 bases remaining between them. The CDR3 totals 13 residues. Germline-derived CDR1 and CDR2 are SGHTA and FQGNSA. This chain's CDR3 is CASSSQGVDGYTF. For the CDR3, the DNA is TGTGCCAGCAGCTCCCAGGGCGTGGATGGCTACACCTTC.

The V and J genes are TRBV5-1 and TRBJ2-3; TRBD2 agrees at 8 bases. The CDR3 has 16 amino acids. From germline, CDR1 is SGHRS and CDR2 YFSETQ. Germline trimming cut 6 bases from V and 1 base from J; bases unmatched to any gene: 10. The CDR3 region has the DNA TGCGCCAGCAATCCTAGCGGGCCCGCCGGCACAGATACGCAGTATTTT. Its translation is CASNPSGPAGTDTQYF. The variable domain in full, completed from reference TRBV5-1 and TRBJ2-3, reads KAGVTQTPRYLIKTRGQQVTLSCSPISGHRSVSWYQQTPGQGLQFLFEYFSETQRNKGNFPGRFSGRQFSNSRSEMNVSTLELGDSALYLCASNPSGPAGTDTQYFGPGTRLTVL.

The J gene is TRBJ1-5, the V gene TRBV10-1; TRBD1 matches 8 bases. V dropped 6 bases and J dropped 3; count of bases not matched to a gene: 4. The V gene's germline CDR1 is WNHNN and CDR2 SYGVQD (reference sequence). CDR3 size: 14 residues. The chain's CDR3 is CASSRDRNNQPQHF. CDR3 bases: TGCGCCAGCAGCCGGGACAGGAACAATCAGCCCCAGCATTTT.

This chain connects TRBV28 to TRBJ1-3; TRBD1 might be the D (6 bases). The CDR3 is made up of 16 amino acids. Germline lookup yields CDR1 MDHEN and CDR2 SYDVKM. V shed 4 bases and J shed 0 bases, with 13 bases lying between them. CDR3 in DNA: TGTGCCAGCAGTTCAAACAGGGTCTCCTCTGGAAACACCATATATTTT. Translation gives CASSSNRVSSGNTIYF.

V is TRBV4-3 and J is TRBJ2-7, with 9 bases aligning to TRBD2. There are 17 residues in the CDR3. Germline-derived CDR1 and CDR2 are LGHNA and YSLEER. The trim removed 0 bases at V and 3 bases at J, leaving 9 bases unmatched. The CDR3 reads CASSQDLGLASRYEQYF. CDR3 sequence (DNA): TGCGCCAGCAGCCAAGATTTAGGACTAGCGAGTCGCTACGAGCAGTACTTC.